The 27 T cell receptor beta chains reported below all come from one sample, sequenced in a study of Graves' ophthalmopathy and Graves' hyperthyroidism. Scientists amplified the TCR beta CDR3 regions from RNA transcripts. HTBI primers were employed in first-round RT-PCR, then a second-round multiplex PCR followed. Each CDR3 protein gets one entry after TCRdb re-called the multiplex PCR reads with MiXCR. The sample lists 500,000 to 700,000 distinct CDR3 sequences; approximately 35% were seen once. Sequencing was done on a sample of peripheral blood or thyroid tissue (not recorded which). The receptors were sampled from an adult man with Graves' hyperthyroidism.

J is TRBJ1-2 and V is TRBV12-3 or TRBV12-4; tentatively, D is TRBD1 (5 bases). V was clipped by 6 bases and J by 8 bases, with 19 bases between them. There are 14 residues in the CDR3. The CDR3 loop reads CASRTSLGGEGYTF. Written as DNA, the CDR3 is TGTGCCAGCAGGACCTCTCTCGGGGGGGAGGGCTACACCTTC.

A few counts support this clonotype. The J gene is TRBJ2-7, the V gene TRBV10-3; 9 nucleotides align to TRBD1. J lost 2 bases, V lost 4 bases, and 6 bases had no gene match. The CDR3 length is 15 residues. Per the germline V gene, CDR1 is ENHRY and CDR2 is SYGVKD. CDR3 loop: CAISGPGQGAYEQYF. DNA for the CDR3: TGTGCCATCAGTGGGCCGGGACAGGGTGCCTACGAGCAGTACTTC.

The chain combines TRBV7-2 with TRBJ1-1, with 8 bases lining up with TRBD1. Germline-derived CDR1 and CDR2 are SGHTA and FQGNSA. V lost 5 bases and J lost 5; bases outside the gene matches: 7. The CDR3 covers 14 residues. Here the CDR3 reads CASSPQGASTEAFF. CDR3 sequence (DNA): TGTGCCAGCAGCCCTCAGGGGGCGAGTACTGAAGCTTTCTTT.

This clonotype was seen ten or more times. V is TRBV6-5 and J is TRBJ2-2, with D maybe TRBD2 (5 bases). Trimming stripped 7 bases from V and 1 base from J, with 10 bases between. Germline assignment: CDR1 MNHEY and CDR2 SVGAGI. CDR3 size: 14 residues. In DNA, the CDR3 is TGTGCCAGCACCGCGGGTCAGAACACCGGGGAGCTGTTTTTT. It is translated as CASTAGQNTGELFF.

The chain combines TRBV29-1 with TRBJ1-2; TRBD1 matches at 9 bases. Germline CDR1 is SQVTM and CDR2 is ANQGSEA. CDR3 length: 12 amino acids. Trimming took 7 bases from V and 8 from J; bases not matched to a gene: 8. The CDR3 region is CSARTGTGGYTF. In DNA form, the CDR3 reads TGCAGCGCACGGACAGGGACAGGGGGCTACACCTTC.

This clonotype turned up a few times. The chain joins TRBV3-1 to TRBJ2-3; D not resolved. V lost 1 base, J lost 6 bases, and 8 bases lay in between. The CDR3 contains 13 residues. CDR1 and CDR2 from the germline V gene are LGHDT and YNNKEL (reference sequence). The CDR3 is CASSQGIADTQYF. Here the CDR3 DNA reads TGTGCCAGCAGCCAAGGTATTGCGGATACGCAGTATTTT.

The chain has TRBV7-2 and TRBJ2-2; 12 bases agree with TRBD2. This CDR3 has 18 amino acids. Germline CDR1 SGHTA, CDR2 FQGNSA. V dropped 5 bases and J dropped 6; count of bases not matched to a gene: 13. The chain's CDR3 is CASSISLAGGQRSGELFF. The CDR3 DNA follows: TGTGCCAGCAGCATCAGTCTAGCGGGGGGGCAAAGGTCCGGGGAGCTGTTTTTT.

The V and J genes are TRBV10-3 and TRBJ1-6; TRBD1 agrees at 8 bases. J lost 8 bases, V lost 5 bases, and 8 bases had no gene match. This CDR3 comprises 15 residues. Germline V CDR1 and CDR2: ENHRY, SYGVKD. CDR3: CAISLADRGYSPLHF. The CDR3 nucleotides read TGTGCCATCAGTTTAGCCGACAGGGGATATTCACCCCTCCACTTT.

This clonotype was counted many times. This rearrangement joins TRBV2 to TRBJ2-7; possibly TRBD1 for D (5 bases). The CDR3 runs to 13 residues. Per the germline V gene, CDR1 is SNHLY and CDR2 is FYNNEI. The germline V and J ends were trimmed by 6 bases and 6 bases, with 15 bases remaining between them. CDR3 in amino acids: CASRGGRVAEQYF. The CDR3 DNA reads TGTGCCAGCAGAGGCGGCAGGGTGGCCGAGCAGTACTTC.

This clonotype was observed a handful of times. The chain combines TRBV9 with TRBJ1-6, with TRBD1 matching 7 bases. The CDR3 extends over 16 amino acids. V shed 0 bases and J 7 bases; nucleotides not matched to a gene: 7. Germline CDR1 reads SGDLS; CDR2 reads YYNGEE. This CDR3 reads CASSVGTGALNSPLHF. CDR3 bases: TGTGCCAGCAGCGTAGGTACAGGGGCGCTGAATTCACCCCTCCACTTT.

This clonotype was found a few times. This sequence joins TRBV2 and TRBJ2-2; 10 nucleotides agree with TRBD2. The CDR3 length is 18 residues. After removal of 6 bases from V and 2 bases from J, the junction contained 12 bases not matched to a gene. Germline V gene lookup returns CDR1 SNHLY and CDR2 FYNNEI. Here the CDR3 reads CASSLSGRAGINTGELFF. CDR3 nucleotide sequence: TGTGCCAGCAGCTTAAGCGGGAGGGCCGGAATAAACACCGGGGAGCTGTTTTTT.

This clonotype was detected only a few times. Since a much larger clone is just one base distant, this may be a read error. The V and J genes are TRBV10-2 and TRBJ1-5; D is possibly TRBD1 (5 bases). The CDR3 is made up of 13 amino acids. Germline CDR1 WSHSY, CDR2 SAAADI. For the CDR3, the DNA is TGCGCCAGCAAGATTCAGGGCGATCAGCTCCAGCATTTT. It encodes CASKIQGDQLQHF.

This clonotype has at least ten counts. Here the CDR3 DNA reads TGTGCCAGCAGCTTAGAGGGGCAAAGTGGCTACACCTTC. Protein: CASSLEGQSGYTF. This chain links TRBV7-9 with TRBJ1-2; D is possibly TRBD1 (5 bases). This CDR3 region has 13 residues. V lost 1 base, J lost 7 bases, and 10 bases lay in between. Germline V CDR1 and CDR2: SEHNR, FQNEAQ (reference sequence).

Turning to this clonotype: The junction does not match germline at one end; this may be a read error. V and J are TRBV12-3 or TRBV12-4 and TRBJ1-4, with a tentative D call TRBD1 (6 bases). This CDR3 is built from 14 residues. This CDR3 is CASSGGATNETLFF. CDR3 bases: TGTGCCAGCAGTGGGGGGGCAACTAATGAAACACTGTTTTTT.

This clonotype was seen just once. One base away lies a much larger clone, so this may be a sequencing read error. CDR3 in amino acids: CASSLGPLQETQYF. The CDR3 bases are TGTGCCAGCAGCTTAGGACCCCTACAAGAGACCCAGTACTTC. The chain recombines TRBV7-2 with TRBJ2-5; D ambiguous. Looked up from germline, CDR1 is SGHTA and CDR2 is FQGNSA. This CDR3 comprises 14 residues. Trimming shortened V by 1 base and J by 2 bases, and 8 bases separated the two germline ends.

Only one count was recorded for this clonotype. The chain is built from TRBV19 and TRBJ2-1; 10 nucleotides align to TRBD1. This CDR3 spans 15 amino acids. Trimming cost V 3 bases and J 8 bases; bases outside gene matches: 7. Germline V gene data show CDR1 as LNHDA and CDR2 as SQIVND (reference sequence). The CDR3 spells CASSMPGTGAHEQFF. The CDR3 region has the DNA TGTGCCAGTAGTATGCCCGGGACAGGGGCCCATGAGCAGTTCTTC.

This chain joins TRBV29-1 and TRBJ2-7; no clear D gene. The J call may be incorrect, as the DNA end agrees better with TRBJ2-1. Germline assignment: CDR1 SQVTM and CDR2 ANQGSEA. There are 14 residues in the CDR3. Here the CDR3 DNA reads TGCAGCGTTGAAGTACCTAGCTCCTACAATGAGCAGTTCTTC. Encoded protein: CSVEVPSSYNEQFF.

This chain joins TRBV24-1 and TRBJ2-3, with 9 bases aligning to TRBD1. Germline loops: CDR1 KGHDR, CDR2 SFDVKD. This CDR3 comprises 15 residues. Losses at the gene ends were 3 bases for V and 6 bases for J; bases not matched to a gene: 6. Here the CDR3 reads CATSDTTGGADTQYF. CDR3 sequence (DNA): TGTGCCACCAGTGATACTACAGGGGGCGCCGATACGCAGTATTTT.

The sample holds a few counts of this clonotype. The chain combines TRBV2 with TRBJ1-1, with unresolved D. Trimming removed 2 bases at V and 4 bases at J, with 11 bases between. This CDR3 comprises 14 residues. The germline V gene encodes CDR1 SNHLY and CDR2 FYNNEI. As DNA, the CDR3 is TGTGCCAGCAGTGAAACCATCTGGGGCACTGAAGCTTTCTTT. Translation: CASSETIWGTEAFF. Using reference TRBV2 and TRBJ1-1 for the parts outside the CDR3, the full variable domain is EPEVTQTPSHQVTQMGQEVILRCVPISNHLYFYWYRQILGQKVEFLVSFYNNEISEKSEIFDDQFSVERPDGSNFTLKIRSTKLEDSAMYFCASSETIWGTEAFFGQGTRLTVV.

This clonotype was detected once. This chain connects TRBV15 to TRBJ2-1, with 11 positions matching TRBD2. The CDR3 is made up of 16 amino acids. V was pared by 8 bases and J by 7 bases, with 13 bases of the junction left unmatched. Germline CDR1 and CDR2: LNHNV and YYDKDF (reference sequence). The CDR3 here is CATHSSGRGSRNEQFF. Written as DNA, the CDR3 is TGTGCCACCCACAGTAGCGGGAGGGGCTCTAGGAATGAGCAGTTCTTC.

This clonotype has only a few counts. The chain recombines TRBV19 with TRBJ1-2, with 9 bases that match TRBD1. The CDR3 spans 15 residues. Germline CDR1 and CDR2: LNHDA and SQIVND (reference sequence). Germline trimming cut 7 bases from V and 1 base from J; bases unmatched to any gene: 7. CDR3 nucleotide sequence: TGTGCCAGTACGCGGACAGGGGTCTATAACTATGGCTACACCTTC. Its translation is CASTRTGVYNYGYTF. Full variable domain (rest looked up from reference TRBV19 and TRBJ1-2): DGGITQSPKYLFRKEGQNVTLSCEQNLNHDAMYWYRQDPGQGLRLIYYSQIVNDFQKGDIAEGYSVSREKKESFPLTVTSAQKNPTAFYLCASTRTGVYNYGYTFGSGTRLTVV.

The chain joins TRBV20-1 to TRBJ1-4; D is perhaps TRBD1 (6 bases). CDR3 length: 14 residues. Per germline, CDR1 DFQATT and CDR2 SNEGSKA (reference sequence). The V and J ends lost 6 bases and 3 bases respectively, with 14 bases between them. CDR3 sequence: CSAEGWGPNEKLFF. The CDR3, as DNA: TGCAGTGCCGAAGGCTGGGGGCCTAATGAAAAACTGTTTTTT.

Note on this clonotype: Because it lacks the conserved phenylalanine or tryptophan at the end, this CDR3 is likely a read error. This chain links TRBV18 with TRBJ2-7, with 9 positions matching TRBD1. With V trimmed by 3 bases and J by 6 bases, 6 bases remained unmatched. The CDR3 totals 14 residues. Per germline, CDR1 KGHSH and CDR2 LQKENI. The CDR3 nucleotides read TGTGCCAGCTCACCCCACGCGACAGGGGGCGAGCAGTACCTC. It codes for CASSPHATGGEQYL.

The gene calls are TRBV15 and TRBJ2-3; maybe TRBD2 (6 bases). CDR3 length: 16 amino acids. Germline-derived CDR1 and CDR2 are LNHNV and YYDKDF (reference sequence). V was shortened by 0 bases and J by 4 bases, with 14 bases between the two germline ends. CDR3 nucleotides: TGTGCCACCAGCAGAGAACTAGTGGGGGGAGCAGATACGCAGTATTTT. This gives the protein CATSRELVGGADTQYF.

V usage is TRBV7-2 and J usage is TRBJ2-7, with 8 nucleotides matching TRBD1. CDR1 and CDR2 from the germline V gene are SGHTA and FQGNSA. V was pared by 6 bases and J by 1 base, with 8 bases of the junction left unmatched. CDR3 length: 15 residues. CDR3 coding DNA: TGTGCCAGCAGTCCCGACAGGGGTGGTTCCTACGAGCAGTACTTC. Protein sequence: CASSPDRGGSYEQYF. The full variable domain, its missing parts supplied by reference TRBV7-2 and TRBJ2-7, is GAGVSQSPSNKVTEKGKDVELRCDPISGHTALYWYRQSLGQGLEFLIYFQGNSAPDKSGLPSDRFSAERTGGSVSTLTIQRTQQEDSAVYLCASSPDRGGSYEQYFGPGTRLTVT.

At least ten counts were recorded for this clonotype. This rearrangement joins TRBV4-1 to TRBJ1-1, with 10 bases identical to TRBD1. The germline gives CDR1 MGHRA, CDR2 YSYEKL. The CDR3 runs 15 residues. The trim removed 1 base at V and 4 bases at J, leaving 3 bases unmatched. CDR3 DNA sequence: TGCGCCAGCAGCCAAGCGGACAGGGGGATCACTGAAGCTTTCTTT. Translation gives CASSQADRGITEAFF.

This clonotype has only a few counts. The V gene is TRBV7-9, the J gene TRBJ2-3; no definite D call. Deletions cut 3 bases from V and 7 bases from J, with 5 bases between. Germline V gene sequence: CDR1 SEHNR, CDR2 FQNEAQ (reference sequence). The CDR3 length is 11 residues. CDR3 DNA: TGTGCCAGCAGCTTGGCGTATACGCAGTATTTT. Translated: CASSLAYTQYF.